This T cell receptor (beta chain) derives from a study of resident and recirculating memory T cells in vitiligo. Study at large: Samples were epidermis from two lesional and two nonlesional sites, plus PBMCs. The samples were homogenized without cell sorting before genomic DNA extraction.

The germline gives CDR1 LNHNV, CDR2 YYDKDF (reference sequence). The CDR3 extends over 14 amino acids. Trimming cost V 5 bases and J 0 bases, with 10 bases left between them. Here immunoSEQ multiplex PCR was the method, and the copy in TCRdb shows in-frame clones only, minus some. The data show tens of thousands of clones, about 90% seen once. Patients had to be free of confetti depigmentation, indicating active vitiligo. Sequencing was done on a sample of blood. V usage is TRBV15 and J usage is TRBJ1-1; the D is unclear. This receptor was identified in a male donor with vitiligo. CDR3 DNA: TGTGCCACCAGCGGCGGGGTCATGAACACTGAAGCTTTCTTT. Translation gives CATSGGVMNTEAFF. The full variable domain, in which reference TRBV15 and TRBJ1-1 provide the parts outside the CDR3, is DAMVIQNPRYQVTQFGKPVTLSCSQTLNHNVMYWYQQKSSQAPKLLFHYYDKDFNNEADTPDNFQSRRPNTSFCFLDIRSPGLGDTAMYLCATSGGVMNTEAFFGQGTRLTVV.